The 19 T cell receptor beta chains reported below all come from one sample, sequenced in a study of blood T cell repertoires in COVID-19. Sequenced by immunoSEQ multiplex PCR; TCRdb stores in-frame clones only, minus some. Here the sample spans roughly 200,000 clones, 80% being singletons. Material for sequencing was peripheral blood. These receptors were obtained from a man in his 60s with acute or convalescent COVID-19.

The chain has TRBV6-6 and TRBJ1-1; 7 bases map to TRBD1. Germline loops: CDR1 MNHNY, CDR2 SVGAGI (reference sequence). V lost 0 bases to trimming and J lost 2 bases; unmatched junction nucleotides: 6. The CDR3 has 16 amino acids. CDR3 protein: CASSYSRGRLNTEAFF. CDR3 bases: TGTGCCAGCAGTTACTCAAGGGGGCGTCTAAACACTGAAGCTTTCTTT.

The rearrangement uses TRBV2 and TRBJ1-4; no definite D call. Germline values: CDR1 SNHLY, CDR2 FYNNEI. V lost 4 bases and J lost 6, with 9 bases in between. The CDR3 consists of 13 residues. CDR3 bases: TGTGCCAGCAGTGGATACGGTTATGAAAAACTGTTTTTT. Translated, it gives CASSGYGYEKLFF.

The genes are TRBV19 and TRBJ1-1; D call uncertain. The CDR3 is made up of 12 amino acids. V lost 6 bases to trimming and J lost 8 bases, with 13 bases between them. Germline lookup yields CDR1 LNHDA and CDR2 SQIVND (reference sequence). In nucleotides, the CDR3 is TGTGCCAGTAGCCCTCCTTACGGGGAAGCTTTCTTT. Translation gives CASSPPYGEAFF.

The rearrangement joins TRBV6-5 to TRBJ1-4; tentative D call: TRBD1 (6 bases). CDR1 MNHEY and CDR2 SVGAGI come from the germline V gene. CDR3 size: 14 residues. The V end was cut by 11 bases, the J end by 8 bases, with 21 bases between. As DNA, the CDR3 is TGTGCCGGACGCCCGGGGGCAGCGGGGGAAAAACTGTTTTTT. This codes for CAGRPGAAGEKLFF.

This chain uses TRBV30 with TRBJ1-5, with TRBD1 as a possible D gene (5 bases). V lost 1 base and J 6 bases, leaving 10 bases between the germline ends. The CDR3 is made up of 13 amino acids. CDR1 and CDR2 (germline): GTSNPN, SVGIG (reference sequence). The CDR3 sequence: CAWSAGGSQPQHF. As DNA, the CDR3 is TGTGCCTGGAGTGCCGGGGGAAGTCAGCCCCAGCATTTT.

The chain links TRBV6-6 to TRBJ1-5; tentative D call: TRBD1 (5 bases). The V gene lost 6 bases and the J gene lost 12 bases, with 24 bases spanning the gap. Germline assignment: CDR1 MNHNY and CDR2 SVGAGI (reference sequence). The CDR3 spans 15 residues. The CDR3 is CASSSTRIEGTLQHF. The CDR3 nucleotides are TGTGCCAGCAGCTCAACCAGGATCGAGGGGACTCTCCAGCATTTT.

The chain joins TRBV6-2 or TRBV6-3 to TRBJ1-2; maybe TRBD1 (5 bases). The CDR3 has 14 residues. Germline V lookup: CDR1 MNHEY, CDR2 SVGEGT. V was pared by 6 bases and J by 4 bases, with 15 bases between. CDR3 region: CASSTTNRLYGYTF. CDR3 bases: TGTGCCAGCAGCACCACAAACAGGCTCTATGGCTACACCTTC.

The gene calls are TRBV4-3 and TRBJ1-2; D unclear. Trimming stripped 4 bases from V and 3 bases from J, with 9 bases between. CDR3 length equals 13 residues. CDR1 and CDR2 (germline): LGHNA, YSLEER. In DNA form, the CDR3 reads TGCGCCAGCAGCCTCGGGGTCTACTATGGCTACACCTTC. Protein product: CASSLGVYYGYTF.

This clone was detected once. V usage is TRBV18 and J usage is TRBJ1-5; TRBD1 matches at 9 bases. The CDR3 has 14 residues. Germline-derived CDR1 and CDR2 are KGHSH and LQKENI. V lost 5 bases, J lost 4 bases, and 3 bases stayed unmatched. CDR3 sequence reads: CASSTGGANQPQHF. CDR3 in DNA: TGTGCCAGCTCAACAGGGGGCGCGAATCAGCCCCAGCATTTT.

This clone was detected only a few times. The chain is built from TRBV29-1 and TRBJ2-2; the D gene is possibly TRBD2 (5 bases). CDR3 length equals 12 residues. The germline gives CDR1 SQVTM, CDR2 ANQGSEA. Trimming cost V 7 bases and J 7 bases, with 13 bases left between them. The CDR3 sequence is CSGSGWSGELFF. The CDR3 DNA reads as TGCAGCGGGTCGGGATGGAGCGGGGAGCTGTTTTTT.

The CDR3 region is CASSLAGTGYEQYF. For the CDR3, the DNA is TGTGCCAGCAGCTTGGCAGGGACAGGCTACGAGCAGTACTTC. The rearrangement links TRBV5-4 to TRBJ2-7, with 8 bases lining up with TRBD1. After removal of 0 bases from V and 3 bases from J, the junction contained 2 bases not matched to a gene. Germline loops: CDR1 SGHNT, CDR2 YYREEE (reference sequence). The CDR3 is 14 amino acids.

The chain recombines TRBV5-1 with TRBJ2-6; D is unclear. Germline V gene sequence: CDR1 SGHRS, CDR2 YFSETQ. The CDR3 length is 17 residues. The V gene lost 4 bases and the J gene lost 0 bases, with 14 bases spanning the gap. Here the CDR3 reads CASSLMESSSGANVLTF. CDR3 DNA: TGCGCCAGCAGCCTGATGGAGTCTAGCTCTGGGGCCAACGTCCTGACTTTC.

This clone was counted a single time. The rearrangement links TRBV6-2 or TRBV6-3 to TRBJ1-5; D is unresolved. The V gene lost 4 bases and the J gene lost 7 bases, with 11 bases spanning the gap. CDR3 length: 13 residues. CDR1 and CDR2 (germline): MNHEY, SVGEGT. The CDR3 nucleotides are TGTGCCAGCAGTTTAAGTCCTAGCCAGCCCCAGCATTTT. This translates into CASSLSPSQPQHF.

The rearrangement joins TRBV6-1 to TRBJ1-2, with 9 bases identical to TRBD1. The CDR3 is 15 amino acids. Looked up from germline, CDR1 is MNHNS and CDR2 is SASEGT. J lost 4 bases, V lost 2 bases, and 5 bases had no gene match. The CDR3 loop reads CASSEPGQGFYGYTF. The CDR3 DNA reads TGTGCCAGCAGTGAACCGGGACAGGGATTCTATGGCTACACCTTC.

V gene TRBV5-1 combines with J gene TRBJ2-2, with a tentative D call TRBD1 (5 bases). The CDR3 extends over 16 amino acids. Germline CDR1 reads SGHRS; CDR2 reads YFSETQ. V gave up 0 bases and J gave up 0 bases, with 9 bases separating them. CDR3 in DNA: TGCGCCAGCAGCTTGGACAGGACCTCGAACACCGGGGAGCTGTTTTTT. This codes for CASSLDRTSNTGELFF.

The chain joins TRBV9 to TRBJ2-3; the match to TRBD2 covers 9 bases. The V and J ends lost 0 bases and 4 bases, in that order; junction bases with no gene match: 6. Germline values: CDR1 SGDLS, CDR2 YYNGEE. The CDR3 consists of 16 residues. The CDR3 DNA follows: TGTGCCAGCAGCGTAGGAAATAGCGGGAGCTCAGATACGCAGTATTTT. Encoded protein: CASSVGNSGSSDTQYF.

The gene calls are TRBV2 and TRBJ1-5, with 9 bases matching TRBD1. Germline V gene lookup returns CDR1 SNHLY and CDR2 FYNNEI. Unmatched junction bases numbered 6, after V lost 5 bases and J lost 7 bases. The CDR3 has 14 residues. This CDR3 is CASSLTDRGQPQHF. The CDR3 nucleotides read TGTGCCAGCAGTCTAACCGACAGGGGGCAGCCCCAGCATTTT.

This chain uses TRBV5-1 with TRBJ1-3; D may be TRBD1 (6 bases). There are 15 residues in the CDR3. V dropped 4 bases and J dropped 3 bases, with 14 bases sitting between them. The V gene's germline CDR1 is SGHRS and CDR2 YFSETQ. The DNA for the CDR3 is TGCGCCAGCAGCCCACTGGGGGCAGATGGAAACACCATATATTTT. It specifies CASSPLGADGNTIYF.

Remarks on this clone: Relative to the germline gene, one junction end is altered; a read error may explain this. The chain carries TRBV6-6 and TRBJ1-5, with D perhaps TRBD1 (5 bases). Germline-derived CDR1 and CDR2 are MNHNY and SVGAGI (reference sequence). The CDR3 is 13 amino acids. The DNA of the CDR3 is TGTGCCACCAGTCGGGGGGGGAGTCAGCCCCAGCATTTT. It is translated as CATSRGGSQPQHF.